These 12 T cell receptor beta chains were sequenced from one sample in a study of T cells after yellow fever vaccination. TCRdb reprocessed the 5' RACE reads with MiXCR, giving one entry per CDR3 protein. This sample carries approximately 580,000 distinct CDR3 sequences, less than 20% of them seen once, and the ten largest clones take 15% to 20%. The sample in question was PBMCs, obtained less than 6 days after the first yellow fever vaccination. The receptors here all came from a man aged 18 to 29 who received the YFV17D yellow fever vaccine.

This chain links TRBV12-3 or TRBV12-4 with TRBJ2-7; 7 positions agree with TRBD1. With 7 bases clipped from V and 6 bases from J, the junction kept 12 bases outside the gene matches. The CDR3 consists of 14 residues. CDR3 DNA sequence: TGTGCCAGCAAGAAGGACAGGCGGTCGCGCGAGCAGTACTTC. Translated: CASKKDRRSREQYF.

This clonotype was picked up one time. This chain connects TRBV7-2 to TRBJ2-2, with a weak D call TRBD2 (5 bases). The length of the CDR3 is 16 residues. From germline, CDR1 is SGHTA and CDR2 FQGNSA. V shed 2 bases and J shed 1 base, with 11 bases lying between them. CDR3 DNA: TGTGCCAGCAGCTTAACGAGCGGAATGAACACCGGGGAGCTGTTTTTT. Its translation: CASSLTSGMNTGELFF.

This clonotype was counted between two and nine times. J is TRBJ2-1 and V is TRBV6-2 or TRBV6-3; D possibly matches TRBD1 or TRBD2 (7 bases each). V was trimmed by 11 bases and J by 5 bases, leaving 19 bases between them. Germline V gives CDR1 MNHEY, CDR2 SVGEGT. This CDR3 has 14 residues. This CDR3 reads CAASSGDSNNEQFF. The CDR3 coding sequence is TGTGCCGCTTCGAGCGGGGACAGCAACAATGAGCAGTTCTTC.

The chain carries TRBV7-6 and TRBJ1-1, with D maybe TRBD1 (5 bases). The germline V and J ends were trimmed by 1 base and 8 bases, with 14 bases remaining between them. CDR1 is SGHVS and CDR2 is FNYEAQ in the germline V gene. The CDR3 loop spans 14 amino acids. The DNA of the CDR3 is TGTGCCAGCAGCTTAGGACCTGACAGCACCGAAGCTTTCTTT. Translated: CASSLGPDSTEAFF.

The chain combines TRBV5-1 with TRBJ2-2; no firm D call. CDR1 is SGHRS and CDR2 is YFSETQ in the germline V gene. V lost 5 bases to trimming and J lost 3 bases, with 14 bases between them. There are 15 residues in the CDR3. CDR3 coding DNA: TGCGCCAGCAGAATCGGCCGGGCGGACACCGGGGAGCTGTTTTTT. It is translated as CASRIGRADTGELFF.

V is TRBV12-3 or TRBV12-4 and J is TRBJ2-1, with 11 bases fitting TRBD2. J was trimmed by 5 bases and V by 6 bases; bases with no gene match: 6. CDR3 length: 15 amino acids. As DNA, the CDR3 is TGTGCCAGCAGCACTAGCGGGGGCCGAGACAATGAGCAGTTCTTC. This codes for CASSTSGGRDNEQFF.

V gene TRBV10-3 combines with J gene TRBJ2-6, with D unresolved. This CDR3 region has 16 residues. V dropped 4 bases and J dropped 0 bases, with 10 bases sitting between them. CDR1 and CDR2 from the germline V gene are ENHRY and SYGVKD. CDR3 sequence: CAISGEGISGANVLTF. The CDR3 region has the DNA TGTGCCATCAGTGGGGAAGGAATCTCTGGGGCCAACGTCCTGACTTTC.

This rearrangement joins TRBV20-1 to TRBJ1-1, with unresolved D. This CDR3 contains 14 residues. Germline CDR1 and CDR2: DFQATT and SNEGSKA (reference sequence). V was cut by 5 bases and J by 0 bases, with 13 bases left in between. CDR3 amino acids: CSARERTLNTEAFF. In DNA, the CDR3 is TGCAGTGCTCGTGAAAGGACCTTGAACACTGAAGCTTTCTTT.

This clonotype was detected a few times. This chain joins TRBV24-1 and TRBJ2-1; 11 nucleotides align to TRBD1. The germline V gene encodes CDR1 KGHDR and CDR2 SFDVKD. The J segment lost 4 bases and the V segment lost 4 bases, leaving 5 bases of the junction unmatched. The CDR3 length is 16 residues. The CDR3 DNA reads TGTGCCACCAGTGACCCAGGGACAGGGGGTTACAATGAGCAGTTCTTC. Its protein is CATSDPGTGGYNEQFF.

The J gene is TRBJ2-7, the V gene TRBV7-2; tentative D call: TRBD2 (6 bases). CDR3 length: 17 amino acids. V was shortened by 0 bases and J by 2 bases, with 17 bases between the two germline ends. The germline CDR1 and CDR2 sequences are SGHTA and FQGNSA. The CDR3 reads CASSLAGPHRGTYEQYF. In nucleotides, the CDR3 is TGTGCCAGCAGCTTAGCTGGCCCCCATCGGGGGACCTACGAGCAGTACTTC.

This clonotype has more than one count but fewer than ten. CDR3 coding DNA: TGTGCCAGCAGCTACGTTGAGGGGCCAAGGACCGGGGAGCTGTTTTTT. This codes for CASSYVEGPRTGELFF. This chain joins TRBV7-6 and TRBJ2-2; D tentatively reads TRBD1 or TRBD2 (5 bases each). V gave up 4 bases and J gave up 5 bases, with 17 bases separating them. The CDR3 runs 16 residues. CDR1 and CDR2 from the germline V gene are SGHVS and FNYEAQ.

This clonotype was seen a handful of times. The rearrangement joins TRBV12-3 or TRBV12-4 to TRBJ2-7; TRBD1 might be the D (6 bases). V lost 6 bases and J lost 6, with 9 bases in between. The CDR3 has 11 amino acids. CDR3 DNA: TGTGCCAGCAGGCTCAGGGGCGAGCAGTACTTC. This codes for CASRLRGEQYF.